The 10 T cell receptor beta chains below were found in one sample sequenced in a study of regulatory T cells in long-lasting Graves disease. The time point: newly diagnosed GD, antithyroid drugs for less than 3 months. The authors made the TCR library using RNA they extracted from PBMCs. According to the study, TCR beta libraries were built with iRepertoire HTBI primers and CDR3-region Arm-PCR. TCRdb ran MiXCR on the multiplex PCR reads and lists one entry per CDR3 protein. Counted here are around 500,000 distinct CDR3 sequences, around 12% occurring once; the ten biggest clones make up approximately 9.6%. These data were also filed under a second study, of T cells in Graves' hyperthyroidism and ophthalmopathy.

Sequenced material: peripheral blood mononuclear cells (PBMCs), taken at new diagnosis, from a patient treated with antithyroid drugs. Receptors originate from a woman aged 25 to 45 with Graves disease.

The sample holds a few counts of this clonotype. The rearrangement joins TRBV9 to TRBJ1-6; D gene uncertain. From germline, CDR1 is SGDLS and CDR2 YYNGEE. This CDR3 comprises 15 residues. V shed 4 bases and J shed 6 bases, with 14 bases lying between them. CDR3 sequence: CASSPQWTGNSPLHF. The CDR3 DNA follows: TGTGCCAGCAGCCCTCAGTGGACGGGTAATTCACCCCTCCACTTT.

This clonotype showed up just a few times. The chain carries TRBV6-9 and TRBJ2-2; D is unresolved. V lost 3 bases, J lost 4 bases, and 9 bases lay in between. This CDR3 contains 14 residues. The germline V gene has CDR1 MNHGY and CDR2 SVAAGI. In nucleotides, the CDR3 is TGTGCCAGCAGTTACTGGACGGGCACCGGGGAGCTGTTTTTT. It is translated as CASSYWTGTGELFF.

This clonotype was counted a few times. This chain connects TRBV7-9 to TRBJ2-1, with 15 bases that match TRBD2. There are 19 residues in the CDR3. Germline CDR1 is SEHNR and CDR2 is FQNEAQ (reference sequence). The junction had 11 bases not matched to a gene; V was cut back by 2 bases and J by 6 bases. The CDR3 bases are TGTGCCAGCAGCTTACGCCGGACTAGCGGGAGGGGGGGGGCCAATGAGCAGTTCTTC. Translation: CASSLRRTSGRGGANEQFF. The entire variable domain, with the rest obtained from reference TRBV7-9 and TRBJ2-1, is as follows: DTGVSQNPRHKITKRGQNVTFRCDPISEHNRLYWYRQTLGQGPEFLTYFQNEAQLEKSRLLSDRFSAERPKGSFSTLEIQRTEQGDSAMYLCASSLRRTSGRGGANEQFFGPGTRLTVL.

In its sample, this clonotype was seen many times. The rearrangement uses TRBV29-1 and TRBJ1-2; the D is unclear. Trimming shortened V by 3 bases and J by 7 bases, and 21 bases separated the two germline ends. The CDR3 spans 15 residues. The V gene's germline CDR1 is SQVTM and CDR2 ANQGSEA. Written as DNA, the CDR3 is TGCAGCGTTGAGGGCCTAGTAAGCCTTACAACTGGCTACACCTTC. This codes for CSVEGLVSLTTGYTF.

The table lists this clonotype with many counts. This chain connects TRBV28 to TRBJ1-2; D unresolved. CDR3 length: 10 residues. CDR1 is MDHEN, CDR2 SYDVKM, per germline. V lost 8 bases, J lost 8 bases, and 9 bases lay in between. The CDR3 DNA sequence: TGTGCCAGCGCTCGCTGGGGCTACACCTTC. Protein: CASARWGYTF.

This clonotype was seen at least ten times. The V call is TRBV2, the J call TRBJ2-1, with D maybe TRBD2 (5 bases). CDR1 is SNHLY, CDR2 FYNNEI, per germline. This CDR3 is built from 12 residues. The V end was cut by 5 bases, the J end by 9 bases, with 11 bases between. Here the CDR3 DNA reads TGTGCCAGCAGTCCCGGGGTTTCTGAGCAGTTCTTC. This sequence encodes CASSPGVSEQFF.

This chain connects TRBV28 to TRBJ1-4; D unresolved. V was cut by 8 bases and J by 3 bases, with 16 bases left in between. The CDR3 covers 15 residues. CDR1 and CDR2 from the germline V gene are MDHEN and SYDVKM. Here the CDR3 DNA reads TGTGCCAGCTCACCGGGCCCCTCGGCTAATGAAAAACTGTTTTTT. Protein: CASSPGPSANEKLFF.

A few counts support this clonotype. J is TRBJ2-5 and V is TRBV7-8, with D perhaps TRBD1 or TRBD2 (7 bases each). V was pared by 7 bases and J by 5 bases, with 17 bases between. CDR1 SGHVS and CDR2 FQNEAQ come from the germline V gene. This CDR3 has 14 amino acids. CDR3 in amino acids: CASTSYRGGETQYF. Written as DNA, the CDR3 is TGTGCCAGCACCTCTTACAGGGGAGGGGAGACCCAGTACTTC.

This clonotype was found a few times. This sequence joins TRBV3-1 and TRBJ2-3; 7 bases map to TRBD2. Unmatched junction bases numbered 9, after V lost 4 bases and J lost 5 bases. The CDR3 runs to 15 residues. The germline V gene encodes CDR1 LGHDT and CDR2 YNNKEL (reference sequence). The CDR3 spells CASSLVPTGGDTQYF. The CDR3 DNA sequence: TGTGCCAGCAGCCTGGTCCCAACGGGGGGAGATACGCAGTATTTT.

This clonotype was recorded at least ten times. The CDR3 here is CAIRGGTAYEQYF. CDR3 nucleotides: TGTGCCATCAGGGGGGGGACAGCCTACGAGCAGTACTTC. The chain links TRBV10-3 to TRBJ2-7; possibly TRBD1 or TRBD2 for D (7 bases each). Germline CDR1 is ENHRY and CDR2 is SYGVKD. CDR3 length: 13 residues. V was trimmed by 6 bases and J by 2 bases, leaving 11 bases between them.